Only a few counts were recorded for the clone carrying this T cell receptor (beta chain). The antigen is unknown. Indicated treatment: treatment-naive control, cytoreductive nephrectomy. Controls were unirradiated tumors from treatment-naive cytoreductive nephrectomy patients. The sample belongs to a study of radiation and T cells in renal cell carcinoma. General observations from the study: Dominant CDR3 motifs were more common in irradiated tumors than controls.

CDR1 is SNHLY and CDR2 is FYNNEI in the germline V gene. V was trimmed by 7 bases and J by 1 base, leaving 10 bases between them. The CDR3 totals 14 residues. The protocol was immunoSEQ multiplex PCR, while the TCRdb copy is restricted to in-frame clones and leaves out a portion. Counted here are about 16,000 clones, less than 65% occurring once; the ten biggest clones make up 17%. The material sequenced was tumor tissue, taken from a patient whose treatment was nephrectomy without radiotherapy. The TCR was taken from a man aged 55 to 70 with renal cell carcinoma. The chain has TRBV2 and TRBJ2-2; D remains unclear. The CDR3 here is CASKYNQNTGELFF. CDR3 DNA: TGTGCCAGCAAGTATAATCAGAACACCGGGGAGCTGTTTTTT.